This entry is about one T cell receptor (beta chain). The use of genomic DNA as template underpinned the TCR beta VDJ and CDR3 profiling. TCRdb re-derived calls from the reads in MiXCR, one entry per CDR3 protein. The sample has about 190,000 distinct CDR3 sequences, about three fifths seen once; the top ten hold about 45%. Trimming removed 4 bases at V and 1 base at J, with 11 bases between. The CDR3 runs 14 residues. Germline CDR1 is SGDLS and CDR2 is YYNGEE. This entry comes from a study of CD8+CD57+ T cells in acquired aplastic anemia. This rearrangement joins TRBV9 to TRBJ1-1; a weak D match, TRBD1 (6 bases). The TCR originated in a human donor with severe aplastic anemia or a healthy control (not recorded which). Sequences were obtained from sorted CD4+, CD8+, or CD8+CD57+ T cells (not recorded which) from PBMCs. DNA for the CDR3: TGTGCCAGCAGCAACCTACAGGGGAACACTGAAGCTTTCTTT. Its protein product is CASSNLQGNTEAFF.